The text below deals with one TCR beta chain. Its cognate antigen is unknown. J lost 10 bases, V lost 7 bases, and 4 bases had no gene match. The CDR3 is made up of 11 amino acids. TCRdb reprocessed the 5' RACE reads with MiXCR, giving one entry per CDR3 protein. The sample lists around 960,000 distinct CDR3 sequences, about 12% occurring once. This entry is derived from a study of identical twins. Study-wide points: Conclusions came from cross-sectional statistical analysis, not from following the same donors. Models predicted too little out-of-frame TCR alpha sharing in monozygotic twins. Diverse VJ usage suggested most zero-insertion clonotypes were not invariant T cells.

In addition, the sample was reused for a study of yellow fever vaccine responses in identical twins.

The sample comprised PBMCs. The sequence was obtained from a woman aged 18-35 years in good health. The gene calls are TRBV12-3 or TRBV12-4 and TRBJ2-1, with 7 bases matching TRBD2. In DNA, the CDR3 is TGTGCCAGCACAGCGGGAAGGGAGCAGTTCTTC. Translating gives CASTAGREQFF.